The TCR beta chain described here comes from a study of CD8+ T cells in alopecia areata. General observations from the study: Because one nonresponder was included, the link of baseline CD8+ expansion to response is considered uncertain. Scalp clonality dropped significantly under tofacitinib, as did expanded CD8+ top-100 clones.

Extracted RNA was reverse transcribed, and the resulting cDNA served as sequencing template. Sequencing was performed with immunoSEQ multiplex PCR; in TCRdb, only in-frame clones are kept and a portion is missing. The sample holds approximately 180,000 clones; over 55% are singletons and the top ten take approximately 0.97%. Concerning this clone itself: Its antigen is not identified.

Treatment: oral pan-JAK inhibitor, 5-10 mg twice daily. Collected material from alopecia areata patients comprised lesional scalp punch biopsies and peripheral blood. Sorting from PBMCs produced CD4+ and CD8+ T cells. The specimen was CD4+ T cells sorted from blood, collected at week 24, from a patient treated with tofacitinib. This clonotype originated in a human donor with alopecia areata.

For the CDR3, the DNA is TGCAGCGTTGAACCCCTGGGCTCACGGGCCCAGTACTTC. Translation: CSVEPLGSRAQYF. The rearrangement joins TRBV29-1 to TRBJ2-5; D gene ambiguous. Germline V gene data show CDR1 as SQVTM and CDR2 as ANQGSEA. V lost 2 bases to trimming and J lost 9 bases, with 16 bases between them. This CDR3 is 13 amino acids long.